The 7 T cell receptor beta chains reported below all come from one sample, sequenced in a study of T cell responses to AZD1222 COVID-19 vaccine. The protocol was immunoSEQ multiplex PCR, while the TCRdb copy is restricted to in-frame clones and leaves out a portion. This sample has some 130,000 clones, with 90% found just once. The sequenced sample was peripheral blood, obtained on day 0 of AZD1222 vaccination. The receptors were gathered from an adult in good health.

The CDR3 here is CASSLRQGGSAETQYF. Written as DNA, the CDR3 is TGTGCCAGCAGTCTGCGACAGGGTGGTTCGGCAGAGACCCAGTACTTC. The chain links TRBV7-2 to TRBJ2-5, with 7 positions matching TRBD1. Trimming cost V 6 bases and J 4 bases; bases outside gene matches: 14. The CDR3 contains 16 residues. Germline V gene lookup returns CDR1 SGHTA and CDR2 FQGNSA.

The chain couples TRBV6-5 to TRBJ1-1, with D possibly TRBD1 on 5 matching bases. Trimming stripped 2 bases from V and 1 base from J, with 11 bases between. The CDR3 totals 15 residues. The germline CDR1 and CDR2 sequences are MNHEY and SVGAGI. The CDR3: CASSYHRWENTEAFF. The CDR3 region has the DNA TGTGCCAGCAGTTACCACAGGTGGGAGAACACTGAAGCTTTCTTT.

The chain is built from TRBV6-2 or TRBV6-3 and TRBJ1-5, with 7 bases fitting TRBD1. The CDR3 has 18 residues. Germline CDR1 is MNHEY and CDR2 is SVGEGT. V dropped 5 bases and J dropped 2; count of bases not matched to a gene: 15. As DNA, the CDR3 is TGTGCCAGCAGTAACCGACAGGGATTTGTAATAGGCAATCAGCCCCAGCATTTT. It codes for CASSNRQGFVIGNQPQHF.

The V gene is TRBV5-4, the J gene TRBJ1-6; D is uncertain. Germline V gene data show CDR1 as SGHNT and CDR2 as YYREEE (reference sequence). V was shortened by 0 bases and J by 8 bases, with 6 bases between the two germline ends. The CDR3 spans 13 residues. The chain's CDR3 is CASSLAGDSPLHF. CDR3 DNA sequence: TGTGCCAGCAGCTTGGCTGGGGATTCACCCCTCCACTTT.

This sequence joins TRBV11-3 and TRBJ2-1, with a possible D match to TRBD1 (5 bases). The V gene lost 1 base and the J gene lost 0 bases, with 7 bases spanning the gap. The CDR3 has 15 residues. Germline values: CDR1 SGHNT, CDR2 YENEEA. The CDR3 sequence is CASSLGQGSYNEQFF. CDR3 sequence (DNA): TGTGCCAGCAGCTTAGGTCAGGGCTCCTACAATGAGCAGTTCTTC.

This clone was detected only once. The genes are TRBV5-1 and TRBJ2-7; maybe TRBD2 (6 bases). Trimming took 7 bases from V and 2 from J, leaving 13 bases between them. This CDR3 region has 13 residues. Germline CDR1 reads SGHRS; CDR2 reads YFSETQ. The CDR3 DNA sequence: TGCGCCAGCCGGAGGGACGGACCCTACGAGCAGTACTTC. Translated: CASRRDGPYEQYF.

This clone showed up just a few times. The genes are TRBV7-9 and TRBJ1-1; 7 bases match TRBD1. This CDR3 contains 15 residues. Germline CDR1 SEHNR, CDR2 FQNEAQ (reference sequence). V lost 6 bases and J lost 6; bases outside the gene matches: 13. CDR3 coding DNA: TGTGCCAGCAGTTTTTCCGAGACAGGGTTGGCTGAAGCTTTCTTT. Translated: CASSFSETGLAEAFF.